This T cell receptor beta chain was found in a study of cytomegalovirus exposure and HLA in healthy donors. Study in general: In a later analysis, the 90 to 150 validation repertoires were reported to have used the same platform as the roughly 610 first-cohort repertoires.

To note about this clone: Antigen: not known.

Sequencing used immunoSEQ multiplex PCR; TCRdb keeps in-frame clones, though not all of them. The sample has some 56,000 clones, about 92% seen once. Study-level findings and limits: Generally TCR sequences proved uncommon, though certain public TCRs appeared in numerous donors. The authors enumerated 150 to 200 TCR beta chains as linked to cytomegalovirus. Researchers reported that a few CMV-associated chains were confirmed in vitro as CMV antigen-specific.

CDR3 length: 12 residues. V lost 6 bases, J lost 6 bases, and 0 bases stayed unmatched. The germline gives CDR1 ENHRY, CDR2 SYGVKD. The sample was PBMCs. The chain couples TRBV10-3 to TRBJ1-4, with TRBD1 matching 8 bases. The TCR sequence derives from a man between 18 and 35 years old in good health and CMV-seronegative. Here the CDR3 reads CAIRDRDEKLFF. The CDR3 nucleotides are TGTGCCATCAGGGACAGGGATGAAAAACTGTTTTTT.